The 7 T cell receptor beta chains listed next were all sequenced from one sample in a study of shared clonotypes between healthy human individuals. Produced via immunoSEQ multiplex PCR; TCRdb's table is partial and in-frame only. This sample yields 190,000 or so clones, of which approximately 62% are seen a single time; roughly 10% belongs to the top ten. The sequenced sample consisted of memory CD4+ T cells sorted from blood. Noted subset: CD45RA-negative fraction. The receptors here all came from a young man in good health.

The chain joins TRBV27 to TRBJ1-2; 8 positions match TRBD1. The CDR3 covers 15 residues. V lost 5 bases, J lost 4 bases, and 9 bases stayed unmatched. Germline assignment: CDR1 MNHEY and CDR2 SMNVEV (reference sequence). CDR3 DNA: TGTGCCAGCAGTATAAAACAGGGGGGGGCCTATGGCTACACCTTC. It specifies CASSIKQGGAYGYTF.

As regards this clone: The junction departs from germline at one end; a sequencing error may be responsible. The chain couples TRBV18 to TRBJ2-2, with 10 bases matching TRBD2. The CDR3 loop spans 15 amino acids. From germline, CDR1 is KGHSH and CDR2 LQKENI. The CDR3 DNA is TGTGCCAGCTCGCCACTAGCGGGATTAACCGGGGAGCTGTTTTTT. Its translation is CASSPLAGLTGELFF.

The CDR3: CASSLVWQVGQPQHF. In nucleotides, the CDR3 is TGTGCCAGCAGCTTAGTCTGGCAGGTGGGTCAGCCCCAGCATTTT. The rearrangement links TRBV7-8 to TRBJ1-5; no reliable D call. Germline V CDR1 and CDR2: SGHVS, FQNEAQ. V was trimmed by 1 base and J by 6 bases, leaving 13 bases between them. The CDR3 is made up of 15 amino acids.

The CDR3 DNA reads TGTGCCAGTCGCCGGGACACCAGCAAAGAGACCCAGTACTTC. Translation gives CASRRDTSKETQYF. The rearrangement links TRBV18 to TRBJ2-5; tentatively, D is TRBD1 (6 bases). Germline assignment: CDR1 KGHSH and CDR2 LQKENI. The V gene lost 9 bases and the J gene lost 3 bases, with 17 bases spanning the gap. The CDR3 totals 14 residues.

The chain combines TRBV28 with TRBJ1-1; D unclear. Germline CDR1 is MDHEN and CDR2 is SYDVKM. The CDR3 loop spans 14 amino acids. V dropped 2 bases and J dropped 4 bases, with 11 bases sitting between them. CDR3 DNA sequence: TGTGCCAGCAGTTTAAGATTGATGGGCACTGAAGCTTTCTTT. This codes for CASSLRLMGTEAFF.

The rearrangement joins TRBV28 to TRBJ1-5, with D perhaps TRBD1 (6 bases). The CDR3 consists of 17 residues. The germline V gene encodes CDR1 MDHEN and CDR2 SYDVKM. Trimming pared 3 bases from V and 2 bases from J, leaving 17 bases between. In DNA, the CDR3 is TGTGCCAGCAGTTTTCACAGGGAGAAGTGGGGCAATCAGCCCCAGCATTTT. It yields the protein CASSFHREKWGNQPQHF. Full variable domain (remainder filled in from reference TRBV28 and TRBJ1-5): DVKVTQSSRYLVKRTGEKVFLECVQDMDHENMFWYRQDPGLGLRLIYFSYDVKMKEKGDIPEGYSVSREKKERFSLILESASTNQTSMYLCASSFHREKWGNQPQHFGDGTRLSIL.

The rearrangement links TRBV11-2 to TRBJ2-3; D might be TRBD2 (6 bases). The CDR3 is made up of 16 amino acids. From germline, CDR1 is SGHAT and CDR2 FQNNGV. The V end was cut by 4 bases, the J end by 1 base, with 15 bases between. The CDR3 sequence is CASSSTGGVRTDTQYF. The CDR3 bases are TGTGCCAGCAGCTCGACCGGGGGAGTCCGCACAGATACGCAGTATTTT.